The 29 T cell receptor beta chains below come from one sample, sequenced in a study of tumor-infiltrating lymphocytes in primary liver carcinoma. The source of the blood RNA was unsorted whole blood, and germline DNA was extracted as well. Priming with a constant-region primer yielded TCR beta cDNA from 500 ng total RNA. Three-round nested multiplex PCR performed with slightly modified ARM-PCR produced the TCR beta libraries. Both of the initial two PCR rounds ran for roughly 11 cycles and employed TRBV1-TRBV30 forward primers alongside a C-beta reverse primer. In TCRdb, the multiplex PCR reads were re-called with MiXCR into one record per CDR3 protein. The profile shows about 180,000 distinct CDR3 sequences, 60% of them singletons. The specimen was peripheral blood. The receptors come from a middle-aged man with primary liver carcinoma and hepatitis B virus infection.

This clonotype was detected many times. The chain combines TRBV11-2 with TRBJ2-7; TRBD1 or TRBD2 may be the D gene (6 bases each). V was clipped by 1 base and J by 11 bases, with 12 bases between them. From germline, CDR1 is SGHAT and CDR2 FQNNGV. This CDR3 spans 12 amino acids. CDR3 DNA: TGTGCCAGCAGCTTAGGGGGGGCAGAAGAGTACTTC. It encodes CASSLGGAEEYF.

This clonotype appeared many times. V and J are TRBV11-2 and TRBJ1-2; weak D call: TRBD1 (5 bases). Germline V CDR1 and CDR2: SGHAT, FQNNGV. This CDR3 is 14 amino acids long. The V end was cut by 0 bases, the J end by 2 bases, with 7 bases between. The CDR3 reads CASSLENRNYGYTF. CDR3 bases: TGTGCCAGCAGCTTAGAGAACAGGAACTATGGCTACACCTTC.

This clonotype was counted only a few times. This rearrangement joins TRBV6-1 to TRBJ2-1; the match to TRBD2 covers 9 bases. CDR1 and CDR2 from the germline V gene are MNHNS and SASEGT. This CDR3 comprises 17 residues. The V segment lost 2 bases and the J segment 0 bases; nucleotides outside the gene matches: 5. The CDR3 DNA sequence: TGTGCCAGCAGTGAATCCGGACTAGCGTACTCCTACAATGAGCAGTTCTTC. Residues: CASSESGLAYSYNEQFF.

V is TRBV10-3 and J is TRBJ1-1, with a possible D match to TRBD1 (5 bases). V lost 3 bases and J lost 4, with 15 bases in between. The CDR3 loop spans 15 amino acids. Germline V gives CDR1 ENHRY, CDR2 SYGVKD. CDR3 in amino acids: CAISESAGISTEAFF. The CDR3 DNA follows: TGTGCCATCAGTGAATCCGCAGGGATATCCACTGAAGCTTTCTTT.

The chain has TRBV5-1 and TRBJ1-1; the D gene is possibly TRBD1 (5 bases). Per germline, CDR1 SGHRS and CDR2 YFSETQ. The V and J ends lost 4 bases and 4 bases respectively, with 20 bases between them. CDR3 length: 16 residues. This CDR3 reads CASSSAGGPKGTEAFF. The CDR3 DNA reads TGCGCCAGCAGCAGCGCGGGGGGTCCGAAGGGCACTGAAGCTTTCTTT.

The CDR3 nucleotides read TGTGCCAGCAGTTTCCAGACTAGCGGGGCTTACAATGAGCAGTTCTTC. The encoded protein is CASSFQTSGAYNEQFF. The V gene is TRBV6-6, the J gene TRBJ2-1; 11 bases agree with TRBD2. The CDR3 is 16 amino acids. CDR1 and CDR2 from the germline V gene are MNHNY and SVGAGI (reference sequence). The V gene end was trimmed by 4 bases and the J gene end by 4 bases; junction bases not matched to a gene: 6.

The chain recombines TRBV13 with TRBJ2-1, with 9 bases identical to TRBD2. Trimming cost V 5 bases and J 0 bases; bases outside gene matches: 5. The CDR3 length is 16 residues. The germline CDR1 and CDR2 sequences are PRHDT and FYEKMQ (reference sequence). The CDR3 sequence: CASSRHSGSSYNEQFF. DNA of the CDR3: TGTGCCAGCAGCCGACATAGCGGGAGCTCCTACAATGAGCAGTTCTTC.

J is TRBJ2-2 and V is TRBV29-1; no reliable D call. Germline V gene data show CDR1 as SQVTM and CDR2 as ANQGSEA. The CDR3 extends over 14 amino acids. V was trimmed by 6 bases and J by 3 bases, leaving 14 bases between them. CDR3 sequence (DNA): TGCAGCGTGTCGACGACCCCGGACACCGGGGAGCTGTTTTTT. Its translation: CSVSTTPDTGELFF.

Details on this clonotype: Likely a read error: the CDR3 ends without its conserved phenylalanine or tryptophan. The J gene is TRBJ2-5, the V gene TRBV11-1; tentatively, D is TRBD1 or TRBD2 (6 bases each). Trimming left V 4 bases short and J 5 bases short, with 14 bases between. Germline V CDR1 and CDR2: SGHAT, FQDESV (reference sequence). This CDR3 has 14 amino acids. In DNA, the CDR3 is TGTGCCAGCAGCTGGCTGACCGGGGGCGAGACCCAGTACTCC. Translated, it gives CASSWLTGGETQYS.

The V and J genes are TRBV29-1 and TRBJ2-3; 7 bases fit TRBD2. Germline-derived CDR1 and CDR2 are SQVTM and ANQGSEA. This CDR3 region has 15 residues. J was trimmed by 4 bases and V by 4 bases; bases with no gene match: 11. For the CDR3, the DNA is TGCAGCGTTGCCCTAGTGGGAGGGCCCTCAGATACGCAGTATTTT. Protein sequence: CSVALVGGPSDTQYF.

In DNA, the CDR3 is TGTGCCTGGACTCCTACGTCCCAGGACAGGACCTACGAGCAGTACTTC. Its translation: CAWTPTSQDRTYEQYF. The chain employs TRBV30 and TRBJ2-7, with 7 bases fitting TRBD1. CDR1 and CDR2 from the germline V gene are GTSNPN and SVGIG (reference sequence). With 4 bases clipped from V and 2 bases from J, the junction kept 14 bases outside the gene matches. The CDR3 is 16 residues long.

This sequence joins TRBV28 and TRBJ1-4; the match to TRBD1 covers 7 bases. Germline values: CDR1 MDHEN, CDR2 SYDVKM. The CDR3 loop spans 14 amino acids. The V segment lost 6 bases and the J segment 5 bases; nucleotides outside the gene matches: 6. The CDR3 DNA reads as TGTGCCAGCAGACGGGACAGTCGAAATGAAAAACTGTTTTTT. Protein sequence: CASRRDSRNEKLFF.

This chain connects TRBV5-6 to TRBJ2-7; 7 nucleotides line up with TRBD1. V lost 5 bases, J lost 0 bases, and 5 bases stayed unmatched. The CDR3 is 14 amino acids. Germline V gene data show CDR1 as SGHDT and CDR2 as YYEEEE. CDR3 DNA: TGTGCCAGCAGTAGGGGGCGGAACTCCTACGAGCAGTACTTC. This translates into CASSRGRNSYEQYF.

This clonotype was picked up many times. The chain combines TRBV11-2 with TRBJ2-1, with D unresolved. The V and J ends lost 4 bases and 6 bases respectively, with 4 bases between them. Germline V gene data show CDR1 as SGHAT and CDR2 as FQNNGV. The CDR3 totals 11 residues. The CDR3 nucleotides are TGTGCCAGCAGCTCTACCAATGAGCAGTTCTTC. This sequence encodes CASSSTNEQFF.

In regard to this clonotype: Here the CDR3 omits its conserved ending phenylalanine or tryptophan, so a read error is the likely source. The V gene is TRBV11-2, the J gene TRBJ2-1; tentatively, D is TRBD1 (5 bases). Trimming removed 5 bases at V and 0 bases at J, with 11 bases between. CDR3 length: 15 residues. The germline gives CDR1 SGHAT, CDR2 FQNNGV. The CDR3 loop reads CASSLDKGSYNEQFL. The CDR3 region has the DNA TGTGCCAGCAGCCTGGACAAGGGCTCCTACAATGAGCAGTTCCTC.

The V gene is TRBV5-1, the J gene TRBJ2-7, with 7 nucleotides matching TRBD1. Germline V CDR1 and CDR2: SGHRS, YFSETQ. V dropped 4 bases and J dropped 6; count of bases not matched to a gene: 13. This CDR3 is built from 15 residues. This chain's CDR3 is CASSNNPGQLSEQYF. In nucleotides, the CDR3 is TGCGCCAGCAGCAACAACCCGGGACAGCTCAGCGAGCAGTACTTC.

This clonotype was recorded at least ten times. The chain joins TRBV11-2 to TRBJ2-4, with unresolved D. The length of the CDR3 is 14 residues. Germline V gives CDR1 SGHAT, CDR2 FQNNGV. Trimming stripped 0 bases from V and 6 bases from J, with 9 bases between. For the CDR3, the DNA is TGTGCCAGCAGCTTAGAGTACGCTGCAAACATTCAGTACTTC. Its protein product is CASSLEYAANIQYF. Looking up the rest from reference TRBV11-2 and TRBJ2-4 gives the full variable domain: EAGVAQSPRYKIIEKRQSVAFWCNPISGHATLYWYQQILGQGPKLLIQFQNNGVVDDSQLPKDRFSAERLKGVDSTLKIQPAKLEDSAVYLCASSLEYAANIQYFGAGTRLSVL.

The CDR3 sequence is CVSSLDTGPAMGEQFF. Here the CDR3 DNA reads TGTGTAAGCAGCTTGGATACCGGACCAGCCATGGGTGAGCAGTTCTTC. The gene calls are TRBV11-2 and TRBJ2-1; no reliable D call. The CDR3 loop spans 16 amino acids. Looked up from germline, CDR1 is SGHAT and CDR2 is FQNNGV.

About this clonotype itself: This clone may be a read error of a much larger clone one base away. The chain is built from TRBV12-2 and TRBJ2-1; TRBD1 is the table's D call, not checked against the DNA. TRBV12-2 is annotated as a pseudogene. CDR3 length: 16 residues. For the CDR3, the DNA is TGTGCAGGTCGCTTAGACACCCCCAACCGGTTCAATGAGCAGTTCTTC. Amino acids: CAGRLDTPNRFNEQFF.

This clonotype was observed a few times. CDR3 bases: TGTGCCAGCAGAATCACCGCCCGAGAGACCCAGTACTTC. Its protein is CASRITARETQYF. This chain joins TRBV28 and TRBJ2-5, with D uncertain. The length of the CDR3 is 13 residues. Germline V lookup: CDR1 MDHEN, CDR2 SYDVKM. V was cut by 6 bases and J by 4 bases, with 12 bases left in between.

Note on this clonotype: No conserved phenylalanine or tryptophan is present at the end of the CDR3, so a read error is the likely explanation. The DNA of the CDR3 is TGTGCCAGCAGCCGCGTCATGTCCGCTACTCAAGAGACCCAGTACTTA. This encodes CASSRVMSATQETQYL. The chain uses TRBV14 and TRBJ2-5, with D unclear. In germline, CDR1 is SGHDN, CDR2 FVKESK. Trimming stripped 4 bases from V and 2 bases from J, with 17 bases between. CDR3 length: 16 amino acids.

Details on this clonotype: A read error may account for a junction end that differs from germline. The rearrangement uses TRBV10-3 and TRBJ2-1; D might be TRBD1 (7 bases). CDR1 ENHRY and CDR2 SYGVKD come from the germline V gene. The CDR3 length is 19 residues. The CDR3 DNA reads TGTGCCATACCCGGGGCAGGGGGGATAGCGCTCCAGCAGTACAATCAGCAGTTCTTC. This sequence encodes CAIPGAGGIALQQYNQQFF.

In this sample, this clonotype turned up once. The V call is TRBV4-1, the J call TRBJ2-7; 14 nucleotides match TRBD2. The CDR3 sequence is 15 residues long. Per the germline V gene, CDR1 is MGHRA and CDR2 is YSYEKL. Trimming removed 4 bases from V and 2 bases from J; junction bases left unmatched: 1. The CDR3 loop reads CASSPGLAGAYEQYF. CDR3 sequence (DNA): TGCGCCAGCAGCCCGGGACTAGCGGGAGCCTACGAGCAGTACTTC.

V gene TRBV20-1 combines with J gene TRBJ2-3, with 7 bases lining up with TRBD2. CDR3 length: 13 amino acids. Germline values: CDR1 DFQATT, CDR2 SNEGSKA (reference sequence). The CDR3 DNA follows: TGCACCCCGGGACTACCGAGCACAGATACGCAGTATTTT. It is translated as CTPGLPSTDTQYF.

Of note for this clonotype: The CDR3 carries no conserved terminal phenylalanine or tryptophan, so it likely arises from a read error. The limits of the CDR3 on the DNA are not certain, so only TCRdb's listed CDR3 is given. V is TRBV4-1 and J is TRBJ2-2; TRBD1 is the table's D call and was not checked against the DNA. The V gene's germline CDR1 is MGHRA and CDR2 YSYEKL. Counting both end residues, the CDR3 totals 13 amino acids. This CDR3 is CASGLTGIGELFL.

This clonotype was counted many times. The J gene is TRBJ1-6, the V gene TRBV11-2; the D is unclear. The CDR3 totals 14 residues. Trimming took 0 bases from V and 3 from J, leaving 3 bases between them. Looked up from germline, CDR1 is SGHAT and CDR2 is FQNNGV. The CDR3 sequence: CASSLDFYNSPLHF. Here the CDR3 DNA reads TGTGCCAGCAGCTTAGACTTCTATAATTCACCCCTCCACTTT.

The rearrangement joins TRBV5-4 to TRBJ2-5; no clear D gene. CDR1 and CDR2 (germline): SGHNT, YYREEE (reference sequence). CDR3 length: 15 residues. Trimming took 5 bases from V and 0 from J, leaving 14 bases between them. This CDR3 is CASSKKDRNQETQYF. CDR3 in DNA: TGTGCCAGCAGTAAAAAGGACCGTAACCAAGAGACCCAGTACTTC.

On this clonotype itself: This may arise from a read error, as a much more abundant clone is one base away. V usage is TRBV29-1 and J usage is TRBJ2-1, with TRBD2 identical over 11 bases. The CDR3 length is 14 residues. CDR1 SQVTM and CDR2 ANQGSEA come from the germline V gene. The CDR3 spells CSVSSGTSGNEHFF. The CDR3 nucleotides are TGCAGCGTTTCCTCCGGGACTAGCGGCAATGAGCACTTCTTC.

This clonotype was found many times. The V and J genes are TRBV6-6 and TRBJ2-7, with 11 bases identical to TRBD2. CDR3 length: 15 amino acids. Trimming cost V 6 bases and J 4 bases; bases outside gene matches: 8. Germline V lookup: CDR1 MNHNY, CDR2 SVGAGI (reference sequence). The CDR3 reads CASSQVGTSGYEQYF. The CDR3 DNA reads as TGTGCCAGCAGCCAGGTTGGGACTAGCGGTTACGAGCAGTACTTC.